Below are 25 T cell receptor beta chains sequenced from a single sample in a study of CD8 T cells in ankylosing spondylitis. MiXCR, applied by TCRdb to the 5' RACE reads, yields one record per CDR3 protein. The sample includes about 130,000 distinct CDR3 sequences, roughly 9% of them seen just once. Sequenced material: blood, either unsorted or a sorted T cell fraction (not recorded which). These receptors were taken from a male donor with ankylosing spondylitis or in good health (not recorded which).

This clonotype has ten or more counts. This chain joins TRBV6-2 or TRBV6-3 and TRBJ2-4; possibly TRBD1 or TRBD2 for D (5 bases each). V lost 0 bases to trimming and J lost 6 bases, with 12 bases between them. The CDR3 is 15 amino acids. From germline, CDR1 is MNHEY and CDR2 SVGEGT. The DNA of the CDR3 is TGTGCCAGCAGTTACTCCAACAGGAGGTCAAACATTCAGTACTTC. Amino acid sequence: CASSYSNRRSNIQYF.

This clonotype was observed at least ten times. The chain recombines TRBV28 with TRBJ2-7; D gene ambiguous. Germline assignment: CDR1 MDHEN and CDR2 SYDVKM. The V gene lost 2 bases and the J gene lost 5 bases, with 7 bases spanning the gap. The CDR3 runs to 12 residues. The CDR3 spells CASSLLRHEQYF. CDR3 DNA sequence: TGTGCCAGCAGTTTACTCCGCCACGAGCAGTACTTC. The complete variable domain, with remaining parts taken from reference TRBV28 and TRBJ2-7, reads DVKVTQSSRYLVKRTGEKVFLECVQDMDHENMFWYRQDPGLGLRLIYFSYDVKMKEKGDIPEGYSVSREKKERFSLILESASTNQTSMYLCASSLLRHEQYFGPGTRLTVT.

In its sample, this clonotype was seen many times. The V call is TRBV12-3 or TRBV12-4, the J call TRBJ1-5; D is possibly TRBD1 (5 bases). Deletions cut 6 bases from V and 2 bases from J, with 17 bases between. The CDR3 covers 16 residues. The CDR3 DNA reads TGTGCCAGCAGCGAGCAGGGTTCTCTAGGCAATCAGCCCCAGCATTTT. Its translation is CASSEQGSLGNQPQHF.

This clonotype was observed many times. This chain uses TRBV11-2 with TRBJ2-7; 12 bases fit TRBD2. The V gene's germline CDR1 is SGHAT and CDR2 FQNNGV. The CDR3 is 18 residues long. After removal of 1 base from V and 1 base from J, the junction contained 8 bases not matched to a gene. This CDR3 is CASSLVPSGGDISYEQYF. The CDR3 nucleotides are TGTGCCAGCAGCTTAGTTCCTAGCGGGGGGGATATTTCCTACGAGCAGTACTTC.

This clonotype was observed at least ten times. The CDR3 is CASSLEANQETQYF. CDR3 coding DNA: TGCGCCAGCAGCTTGGAGGCGAATCAAGAGACCCAGTACTTC. This rearrangement joins TRBV5-1 to TRBJ2-5; no clear D gene. Germline V gene sequence: CDR1 SGHRS, CDR2 YFSETQ. V was clipped by 0 bases and J by 2 bases, with 8 bases between them. The CDR3 length is 14 residues.

This clonotype appeared a few times. The chain's CDR3 is CASSLADLTHNEQFF. CDR3 coding DNA: TGCGCCAGCAGCTTGGCGGACTTAACCCACAATGAGCAGTTCTTC. J is TRBJ2-1 and V is TRBV5-1; D is possibly TRBD2 (5 bases). This CDR3 is built from 15 residues. CDR1 and CDR2 (germline): SGHRS, YFSETQ. V was pared by 0 bases and J by 5 bases, with 12 bases between.

This clonotype was detected many times. V gene TRBV12-3 or TRBV12-4 combines with J gene TRBJ2-7, with unresolved D. CDR3 length: 12 residues. Trimming cost V 7 bases and J 1 base, with 8 bases left between them. DNA of the CDR3: TGTGCCAGCAAAGGAAGGTCCTACGAGCAGTACTTC. Amino acid sequence: CASKGRSYEQYF.

This clonotype showed up many times. The chain employs TRBV7-6 and TRBJ2-7; 14 nucleotides match TRBD2. Germline loops: CDR1 SGHVS, CDR2 FNYEAQ. The CDR3 consists of 17 residues. V shed 2 bases, J shed 6 bases, and the junction held 9 bases outside the gene matches. The CDR3 DNA reads TGTGCCAGCAGCTTACCCTTGGGACTAGCGGGAGATTTCGAGCAGTACTTC. It yields the protein CASSLPLGLAGDFEQYF.

The chain links TRBV5-5 to TRBJ2-2; maybe TRBD1 (6 bases). Trimming took off 4 bases at V and 7 bases at J, with 11 bases between the two ends. There are 13 residues in the CDR3. Germline lookup yields CDR1 SGHKS and CDR2 YYEKEE (reference sequence). DNA of the CDR3: TGTGCCAGCAGCCTAACAGGGATCGGGGAGCTGTTTTTT. Residues: CASSLTGIGELFF.

The rearrangement joins TRBV28 to TRBJ2-4, with no clear D. The CDR3 has 15 amino acids. CDR1 and CDR2 from the germline V gene are MDHEN and SYDVKM. The ends were cut back, 6 bases at V and 0 bases at J, with 12 bases in the middle. CDR3 sequence: CASSIVPLAKNIQYF. In DNA, the CDR3 is TGTGCCAGCAGCATAGTCCCTTTAGCCAAAAACATTCAGTACTTC.

Notes on this clonotype: A much larger clone lies a single base off, so this may be a read error. The V call is TRBV6-2 or TRBV6-3, the J call TRBJ2-3; 13 nucleotides line up with TRBD2. Germline lookup yields CDR1 MNHEY and CDR2 SVGEGT. V lost 2 bases and J lost 6; bases outside the gene matches: 11. This CDR3 comprises 18 residues. The CDR3 protein is CASSYETQLAGGADTQYF. The CDR3 coding sequence is TGTGCCAGCAGTTACGAGACCCAACTAGCGGGAGGGGCGGATACGCAGTATTTT.

This clonotype occurred many times. This sequence joins TRBV20-1 and TRBJ2-7; 7 bases align to TRBD2. Germline values: CDR1 DFQATT, CDR2 SNEGSKA (reference sequence). Trimming at V came to 5 bases and at J to 2 bases, leaving 3 bases not matched to a gene. The CDR3 extends over 12 amino acids. The CDR3 spells CSAGTTTYEQYF. In DNA form, the CDR3 reads TGCAGTGCTGGGACTACCACCTACGAGCAGTACTTC.

This clonotype has ten or more counts. The V gene is TRBV24-1, the J gene TRBJ2-1; possible D gene TRBD2, 6 bases. Germline CDR1 is KGHDR and CDR2 is SFDVKD. The germline V and J ends were trimmed by 10 bases and 9 bases, with 18 bases remaining between them. CDR3 length: 13 residues. The CDR3 reads CATRGAGRGEQFF. For the CDR3, the DNA is TGTGCCACGCGAGGAGCGGGTAGGGGTGAGCAGTTCTTC.

There are a few counts of this clonotype. This sequence joins TRBV2 and TRBJ2-7, with 9 bases lining up with TRBD2. V lost 10 bases, J lost 3 bases, and 10 bases stayed unmatched. The CDR3 consists of 14 residues. Germline V CDR1 and CDR2: SNHLY, FYNNEI. CDR3 loop: CAIKSGRTNYEQYF. CDR3 DNA sequence: TGTGCCATCAAAAGCGGGAGGACCAACTACGAGCAGTACTTC. The entire variable domain, with the rest obtained from reference TRBV2 and TRBJ2-7, is as follows: EPEVTQTPSHQVTQMGQEVILRCVPISNHLYFYWYRQILGQKVEFLVSFYNNEISEKSEIFDDQFSVERPDGSNFTLKIRSTKLEDSAMYFCAIKSGRTNYEQYFGPGTRLTVT.

This clonotype was counted many times. This chain uses TRBV7-8 with TRBJ2-3, with no clear D. This CDR3 spans 16 amino acids. CDR1 and CDR2 (germline): SGHVS, FQNEAQ. Between the trimmed V and J ends, which lost 0 bases and 2 bases, there was a span of 12 bases. The CDR3 is CASSLALGSYTDTQYF. The CDR3 nucleotides are TGTGCCAGCAGCTTAGCGTTGGGGTCGTACACAGATACGCAGTATTTT.

This clonotype was seen more than once but under ten times. The rearrangement links TRBV5-1 to TRBJ2-7, with D perhaps TRBD2 (6 bases). Germline V gene sequence: CDR1 SGHRS, CDR2 YFSETQ. V lost 0 bases and J lost 6, with 16 bases in between. The CDR3 covers 15 residues. The CDR3 DNA follows: TGCGCCAGCAGCTTGGCTCGGGGGAACCCAGGCGAGCAGTACTTC. Translated, it gives CASSLARGNPGEQYF.

In its sample, this clonotype was seen many times. This chain connects TRBV29-1 to TRBJ2-3; 9 bases align to TRBD2. Germline-derived CDR1 and CDR2 are SQVTM and ANQGSEA. This CDR3 has 14 residues. The CDR3 DNA reads as TGCACCGCCTCACTAGCGGGTAACACAGATACGCAGTATTTT. It specifies CTASLAGNTDTQYF.

This clonotype was detected ten times or more. The chain is built from TRBV5-1 and TRBJ2-7; the D is unclear. CDR3 length equals 15 residues. CDR1 is SGHRS, CDR2 YFSETQ, per germline. Between the trimmed V and J ends, which lost 2 bases and 3 bases, there was a span of 15 bases. The CDR3 nucleotides read TGCGCCAGCAGCTTTTCCGGGCCACAAAGCTACGAGCAGTACTTC. Protein: CASSFSGPQSYEQYF.

This clonotype showed up many times. The chain uses TRBV7-9 and TRBJ1-5; 10 bases align to TRBD1. This CDR3 has 17 residues. CDR1 is SEHNR and CDR2 is FQNEAQ in the germline V gene (reference sequence). J gave up 2 bases and V 5 bases, and 9 bases lay outside the gene matches. CDR3 in amino acids: CASSTGTGVIGNQPQHF. CDR3 bases: TGTGCCAGCAGCACCGGGACAGGGGTAATAGGCAATCAGCCCCAGCATTTT. The complete variable domain, with remaining parts taken from reference TRBV7-9 and TRBJ1-5, reads DTGVSQNPRHKITKRGQNVTFRCDPISEHNRLYWYRQTLGQGPEFLTYFQNEAQLEKSRLLSDRFSAERPKGSFSTLEIQRTEQGDSAMYLCASSTGTGVIGNQPQHFGDGTRLSIL.

This clonotype was detected ten times or more. The chain is built from TRBV20-1 and TRBJ2-2, with D perhaps matching TRBD2 (5 bases). The CDR3 spans 13 residues. The V end was cut by 6 bases, the J end by 6 bases, with 14 bases between. CDR1 is DFQATT and CDR2 is SNEGSKA in the germline V gene (reference sequence). Here the CDR3 DNA reads TGCAGTGCGGATAGACTGAGGGCCGGGGAGCTGTTTTTT. Its translation is CSADRLRAGELFF.

This clonotype has a count of ten or more. The V call is TRBV5-1, the J call TRBJ2-1; weak D call: TRBD1 (6 bases). In germline, CDR1 is SGHRS, CDR2 YFSETQ. Trimming shortened V by 0 bases and J by 9 bases, and 16 bases separated the two germline ends. CDR3 size: 15 residues. The CDR3 is CASSLAGQPNGEQFF. In DNA form, the CDR3 reads TGCGCCAGCAGCTTGGCGGGACAACCCAACGGTGAGCAGTTCTTC.

This clonotype was counted between two and nine times. The V gene is TRBV29-1, the J gene TRBJ2-3, with 12 bases fitting TRBD2. J gave up 0 bases and V 8 bases, and 12 bases lay outside the gene matches. CDR3 length: 17 residues. Germline CDR1 is SQVTM and CDR2 is ANQGSEA. The CDR3 DNA reads TGCAGCTCTCGATCATATGGGACTAGCGGGAGCACAGATACGCAGTATTTT. Translating it yields CSSRSYGTSGSTDTQYF.

This clonotype was seen many times. The chain links TRBV28 to TRBJ2-3; 13 nucleotides align to TRBD2. The CDR3 contains 15 residues. Germline V lookup: CDR1 MDHEN, CDR2 SYDVKM. V trimming: 8 bases; J trimming: 10 bases; junction bases outside the gene matches: 12. This CDR3 is CASGQTSGGALAQYF. In DNA form, the CDR3 reads TGTGCCAGCGGACAAACTAGCGGGGGGGCCTTGGCGCAGTATTTT. Full variable domain (outside the CDR3, taken from reference TRBV28 and TRBJ2-3): DVKVTQSSRYLVKRTGEKVFLECVQDMDHENMFWYRQDPGLGLRLIYFSYDVKMKEKGDIPEGYSVSREKKERFSLILESASTNQTSMYLCASGQTSGGALAQYFGPGTRLTVL.

The V call is TRBV20-1, the J call TRBJ2-1; 12 nucleotides align to TRBD2. Trimming removed 5 bases from V and 4 bases from J; junction bases left unmatched: 9. CDR3 length equals 16 residues. Germline assignment: CDR1 DFQATT and CDR2 SNEGSKA (reference sequence). The CDR3 spells CSAYGLAGTFYNEQFF. The CDR3 coding sequence is TGCAGTGCTTACGGACTAGCGGGAACATTTTACAATGAGCAGTTCTTC.

This chain links TRBV20-1 with TRBJ2-1; 11 nucleotides align to TRBD1. Germline V lookup: CDR1 DFQATT, CDR2 SNEGSKA (reference sequence). This CDR3 has 14 residues. Trimming at V came to 0 bases and at J to 7 bases, leaving 2 bases not matched to a gene. CDR3: CSARDGTGGNEQFF. The CDR3 DNA is TGCAGTGCTAGAGATGGGACAGGGGGAAATGAGCAGTTCTTC.